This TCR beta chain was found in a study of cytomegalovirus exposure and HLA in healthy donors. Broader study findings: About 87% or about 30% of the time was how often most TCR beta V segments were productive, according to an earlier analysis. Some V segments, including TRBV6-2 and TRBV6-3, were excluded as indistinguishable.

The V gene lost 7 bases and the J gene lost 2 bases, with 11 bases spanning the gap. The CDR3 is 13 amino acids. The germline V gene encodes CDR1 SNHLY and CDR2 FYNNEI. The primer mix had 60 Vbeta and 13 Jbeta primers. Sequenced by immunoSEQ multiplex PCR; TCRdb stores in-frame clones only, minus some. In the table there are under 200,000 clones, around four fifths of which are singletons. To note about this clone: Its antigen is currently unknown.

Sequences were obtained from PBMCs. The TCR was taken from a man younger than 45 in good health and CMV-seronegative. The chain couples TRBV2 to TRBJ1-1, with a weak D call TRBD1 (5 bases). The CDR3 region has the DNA TGTGCCAGCACCAGGGAGGGCAACACTGAAGCTTTCTTT. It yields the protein CASTREGNTEAFF.